The rows below give T cell receptor beta chains drawn from one sample of a study of T cells in Graves' hyperthyroidism and ophthalmopathy. Using its own MiXCR run on the multiplex PCR reads, TCRdb lists one record per CDR3 protein. The sample records approximately 640,000 distinct CDR3 sequences, approximately 42% being singletons. Sequencing input: peripheral blood or thyroid tissue (not recorded which). The source is an adult man with Graves' disease, either hyperthyroidism or ophthalmopathy (not recorded which). Both conserved end residues are part of each CDR3. A D gene is named only where the DNA matches it firmly. Clone sizes are given selectively: once, few, many, or a class where the clone is expanded.

v_gene: TRBV6-5; j_gene: TRBJ1-4; abundance: .; d_gene: .; CDR3aa: CASSYFWSANEKLFF; CDR3nt: TGTGCCAGCAGTTACTTCTGGTCAGCTAATGAAAAACTGTTTTTT
v_gene: TRBV12-3/TRBV12-4; j_gene: TRBJ1-1; abundance: many; d_gene: TRBD1; CDR3aa: CASSSQIQGEAFF; CDR3nt: TGTGCCAGCAGTTCCCAAATACAGGGGGAAGCTTTCTTT
v_gene: TRBV20-1; j_gene: TRBJ2-7; abundance: few; d_gene: TRBD2; CDR3aa: CSASPVGTSGLRRSYEQYF; CDR3nt: TGCAGTGCTAGCCCCGTCGGGACTAGCGGCTTACGGCGCTCCTACGAGCAGTACTTC
v_gene: TRBV29-1; j_gene: TRBJ2-7; abundance: .; d_gene: TRBD2; CDR3aa: CSVESSGGPPSYEQYF; CDR3nt: TGCAGCGTTGAGTCCAGCGGGGGGCCCCCGTCCTACGAGCAGTACTTC
v_gene: TRBV2; j_gene: TRBJ1-3; abundance: .; d_gene: TRBD1; CDR3aa: CASSEAVSGGNTTYF; CDR3nt: TGTGCCAGCAGTGAAGCCGTGTCAGGGGGAAACACCACATATTTT
v_gene: TRBV2; j_gene: TRBJ1-1; abundance: .; d_gene: .; CDR3aa: CASSFGVLNTEAFF; CDR3nt: TGTGCCAGCAGCTTCGGGGTCCTGAACACTGAAGCTTTCTTT
v_gene: TRBV24-1; j_gene: TRBJ1-1; abundance: few; d_gene: .; CDR3aa: CATSDFIRNGIAEAFF; CDR3nt: TGTGCCACCAGTGATTTTATCAGAAATGGTATCGCTGAAGCTTTCTTT
v_gene: TRBV9; j_gene: TRBJ1-6; abundance: .; d_gene: .; CDR3aa: CASSLPGARLNSPLHF; CDR3nt: TGTGCCAGCAGTTTGCCGGGGGCGCGCCTAAATTCACCCCTCCACTTT
v_gene: TRBV7-9; j_gene: TRBJ1-1; abundance: .; d_gene: .; CDR3aa: CASGQHENTEAFF; CDR3nt: TGCGCCAGCGGCCAACACGAGAACACTGAAGCTTTCTTT
v_gene: TRBV20-1; j_gene: TRBJ2-7; abundance: many; d_gene: TRBD2; CDR3aa: CSASSSLSGSPYEQYF; CDR3nt: TGCAGTGCTAGCTCGTCCCTCAGCGGGAGCCCCTACGAGCAGTACTTC
v_gene: TRBV29-1; j_gene: TRBJ2-3; abundance: .; d_gene: .; CDR3aa: CSVETGTDTQYF; CDR3nt: TGCAGCGTTGAAACAGGCACAGATACGCAGTATTTT
v_gene: TRBV29-1; j_gene: TRBJ1-2; abundance: .; d_gene: TRBD1; CDR3aa: CSVADRGIGGYTF; CDR3nt: TGCAGCGTTGCAGACAGGGGAATCGGCGGCTACACCTTC
v_gene: TRBV5-1; j_gene: TRBJ2-7; abundance: few; d_gene: TRBD1; CDR3aa: CASSSGLLRDRPYEQYF; CDR3nt: TGCGCCAGCAGCTCCGGCCTGCTCCGGGACAGACCCTACGAGCAGTACTTC
v_gene: TRBV7-2; j_gene: TRBJ1-6; abundance: once; d_gene: .; CDR3aa: CASKGGGIGSPLHF; CDR3nt: TGTGCCAGCAAGGGTGGGGGCATTGGTTCACCCCTCCACTTT
v_gene: TRBV2; j_gene: TRBJ1-5; abundance: .; d_gene: .; CDR3aa: CASSSSQARGPQHF; CDR3nt: TGTGCCAGCAGTTCATCTCAGGCGAGAGGGCCCCAGCATTTT
v_gene: TRBV4-1; j_gene: TRBJ1-5; abundance: .; d_gene: .; CDR3aa: CASSQDGWPSNQPQHF; CDR3nt: TGCGCCAGCAGCCAAGATGGCTGGCCTAGCAATCAGCCCCAGCATTTT
v_gene: TRBV25-1; j_gene: TRBJ1-6; abundance: .; d_gene: .; CDR3aa: CASARSDSPLHF; CDR3nt: TGTGCCAGCGCCCGGTCCGATTCACCCCTCCACTTT
v_gene: TRBV7-2; j_gene: TRBJ2-5; abundance: .; d_gene: TRBD1; CDR3aa: CASSFSGGKGQETQYF; CDR3nt: TGTGCCAGCAGCTTTTCAGGGGGCAAGGGCCAAGAGACCCAGTACTTC
v_gene: TRBV29-1; j_gene: TRBJ1-4; abundance: once; d_gene: .; CDR3aa: CSRSATNEKLFF; CDR3nt: TGCAGCCGTAGTGCAACTAATGAAAAACTGTTTTTT
v_gene: TRBV2; j_gene: TRBJ1-4; abundance: .; d_gene: .; CDR3aa: CSSREAATNEKLFF; CDR3nt: TGTTCCAGCAGAGAAGCAGCAACTAATGAAAAACTGTTTTTT
v_gene: TRBV7-2; j_gene: TRBJ2-5; abundance: .; d_gene: .; CDR3aa: CASSLGPARETQYF; CDR3nt: TGTGCCAGCAGCTTAGGACCCGCGCGAGAGACCCAGTACTTC
v_gene: TRBV9; j_gene: TRBJ1-6; abundance: many; d_gene: .; CDR3aa: CASSEGPGPPLHF; CDR3nt: TGTGCCAGCAGCGAGGGTCCTGGGCCACCCCTCCACTTT
v_gene: TRBV7-8; j_gene: TRBJ2-7; abundance: .; d_gene: TRBD1; CDR3aa: CASSLGRQGGEHF; CDR3nt: TGTGCCAGCAGCTTAGGGCGACAGGGGGGTGAACACTTC
v_gene: TRBV20-1; j_gene: TRBJ2-7; abundance: few; d_gene: TRBD1; CDR3aa: CSARPDRGANVEQYF; CDR3nt: TGCAGTGCTAGACCCGACAGGGGTGCGAATGTCGAGCAGTACTTC
v_gene: TRBV10-3; j_gene: TRBJ2-2; abundance: many; d_gene: TRBD1; CDR3aa: CASRTGVNTGELFF; CDR3nt: TGTGCCTCGCGGACAGGGGTAAACACCGGGGAGCTGTTTTTT
v_gene: TRBV7-2; j_gene: TRBJ1-6; abundance: many; d_gene: .; CDR3aa: CASSPIAGNNSPLHF; CDR3nt: TGTGCCAGCAGCCCCATCGCGGGGAATAATTCACCCCTCCACTTT
v_gene: TRBV6-1; j_gene: TRBJ2-2; abundance: .; d_gene: TRBD2; CDR3aa: CASRPQAGGTGELFF; CDR3nt: TGTGCCAGCAGGCCACAAGCGGGAGGCACCGGGGAGCTGTTTTTT
v_gene: TRBV7-2; j_gene: TRBJ2-7; abundance: .; d_gene: TRBD2; CDR3aa: CASSWGLGSSYEQYF; CDR3nt: TGTGCCAGCAGCTGGGGACTAGGCTCCTCCTACGAGCAGTACTTC
v_gene: TRBV4-1; j_gene: TRBJ2-7; abundance: .; d_gene: .; CDR3aa: CASSPGVAREQYF; CDR3nt: TGCGCCAGCAGCCCGGGGGTAGCGAGAGAGCAGTACTTC
v_gene: TRBV7-9; j_gene: TRBJ2-7; abundance: .; d_gene: .; CDR3aa: CASRPLWRGTGEPYEQYF; CDR3nt: TGTGCCAGCAGACCCTTGTGGCGTGGGACTGGAGAACCCTACGAGCAGTACTTC
v_gene: TRBV20-1; j_gene: TRBJ1-5; abundance: few; d_gene: TRBD1; CDR3aa: CSATSRGVNQPQHF; CDR3nt: TGCAGTGCCACCAGCAGGGGGGTCAATCAGCCCCAGCATTTT
v_gene: TRBV7-2; j_gene: TRBJ1-1; abundance: .; d_gene: .; CDR3aa: CASSGWDQNTEAFF; CDR3nt: TGTGCCAGCAGCGGGTGGGACCAGAACACTGAAGCTTTCTTT
v_gene: TRBV5-1; j_gene: TRBJ2-7; abundance: few; d_gene: .; CDR3aa: CASSHGEPSSYEQYF; CDR3nt: TGTGCCAGCAGCCATGGAGAACCTAGCTCCTACGAGCAGTACTTC
v_gene: TRBV27; j_gene: TRBJ1-4; abundance: few; d_gene: TRBD1; CDR3aa: CASSSGTGGKLFF; CDR3nt: TGTGCCAGCAGCTCCGGGACAGGGGGAAAACTGTTTTTT
v_gene: TRBV6-4; j_gene: TRBJ2-6; abundance: .; d_gene: .; CDR3aa: CAISPTSSGANVLTF; CDR3nt: TGTGCCATCAGTCCTACCAGCTCTGGGGCCAACGTCCTGACTTTC
v_gene: TRBV29-1; j_gene: TRBJ2-6; abundance: .; d_gene: TRBD1; CDR3aa: CSGGTGTAEAF; CDR3nt: TGCAGCGGGGGGACAGGGACTGCTGAAGCTTTC
v_gene: TRBV2; j_gene: TRBJ2-5; abundance: many; d_gene: .; CDR3aa: CASNPDRNQETQYF; CDR3nt: TGTGCCAGCAACCCCGACAGGAACCAAGAGACCCAGTACTTC
v_gene: TRBV20-1; j_gene: TRBJ1-6; abundance: few; d_gene: .; CDR3aa: CSASRPEGSPLHF; CDR3nt: TGCAGTGCTAGCCGTCCAGAGGGTTCACCCCTCCACTTT
v_gene: TRBV29-1; j_gene: TRBJ1-5; abundance: .; d_gene: .; CDR3aa: CSVEDRGQPQHF; CDR3nt: TGCAGCGTTGAAGATAGAGGACAGCCCCAGCATTTT
v_gene: TRBV7-8; j_gene: TRBJ1-2; abundance: .; d_gene: .; CDR3aa: CASSPPQAADYDYTF; CDR3nt: TGTGCCAGCAGCCCTCCTCAGGCAGCAGACTATGACTACACCTTC
v_gene: TRBV7-8; j_gene: TRBJ1-6; abundance: .; d_gene: .; CDR3aa: CASSYSTPTLNSPLHF; CDR3nt: TGTGCCAGCAGTTACTCGACTCCCACTTTAAATTCACCCCTCCACTTT
v_gene: TRBV11-2; j_gene: TRBJ1-4; abundance: .; d_gene: .; CDR3aa: CASSALGNNEKLFF; CDR3nt: TGTGCCAGCAGCGCCCTGGGAAACAATGAAAAACTGTTTTTT
v_gene: TRBV20-1; j_gene: TRBJ2-7; abundance: many; d_gene: .; CDR3aa: CSARDRQVTYEQYF; CDR3nt: TGCAGTGCTAGAGACAGACAGGTGACCTACGAGCAGTACTTC
v_gene: TRBV29-1; j_gene: TRBJ2-5; abundance: .; d_gene: .; CDR3aa: CRIGPGQETQYF; CDR3nt: TGCAGAATAGGTCCAGGTCAGGAGACCCAGTACTTC
v_gene: TRBV10-3; j_gene: TRBJ1-1; abundance: many; d_gene: .; CDR3aa: CAISETGGTEAFF; CDR3nt: TGTGCCATCAGTGAAACGGGGGGCACTGAAGCTTTCTTT
v_gene: TRBV19; j_gene: TRBJ1-2; abundance: .; d_gene: .; CDR3aa: CASSKWVAYGYTF; CDR3nt: TGTGCCAGTAGTAAATGGGTTGCCTATGGCTACACCTTC
v_gene: TRBV7-9; j_gene: TRBJ2-5; abundance: .; d_gene: TRBD1; CDR3aa: CASRQGSWETQYF; CDR3nt: TGTGCCAGCCGACAGGGGTCGTGGGAGACCCAGTACTTC
v_gene: TRBV7-3; j_gene: TRBJ2-5; abundance: many; d_gene: .; CDR3aa: CASSPGVAETQYF; CDR3nt: TGTGCCAGCAGCCCTGGGGTGGCAGAGACCCAGTACTTC
v_gene: TRBV2; j_gene: TRBJ1-4; abundance: .; d_gene: TRBD1; CDR3aa: CARTTGTGLEKLFF; CDR3nt: TGTGCTCGTACTACCGGGACAGGGCTTGAAAAACTGTTTTTT
v_gene: TRBV5-1; j_gene: TRBJ1-4; abundance: .; d_gene: .; CDR3aa: CASSRGDGGWSEKLFF; CDR3nt: TGCGCCAGCAGCCGGGGGGACGGGGGCTGGAGTGAAAAACTGTTTTTT
v_gene: TRBV7-9; j_gene: TRBJ1-3; abundance: .; d_gene: .; CDR3aa: CASSLDVRDSGNTIYF; CDR3nt: TGTGCCAGCAGCTTAGATGTCAGAGACTCTGGAAACACCATATATTTT
v_gene: TRBV14; j_gene: TRBJ1-6; abundance: many; d_gene: .; CDR3aa: CASSQRTGRRNSPLHF; CDR3nt: TGTGCCAGCAGCCAAAGAACTGGGAGGCGAAATTCACCCCTCCACTTT
v_gene: TRBV10-3; j_gene: TRBJ1-2; abundance: many; d_gene: .; CDR3aa: CAISESEEGWYRNYGYTF; CDR3nt: TGTGCCATCAGTGAGTCCGAGGAGGGATGGTATCGGAACTATGGCTACACCTTC